These 29 T cell receptor beta chains share one sample of origin, sequenced in a study of technical replicates of blood from a few donors. Assay used: immunoSEQ multiplex PCR; TCRdb lists only in-frame clones, some missing. The sample gives about 79,000 clones, about 91% of which show up once; 0.3% to 0.45% is in the top ten. The sample comprised T cells isolated from PBMCs. The receptors stem from a human donor in good health. Some clones in this sample may be carry-over from other donors' samples.

This chain links TRBV19 with TRBJ2-1; 7 nucleotides agree with TRBD2. Germline assignment: CDR1 LNHDA and CDR2 SQIVND (reference sequence). V lost 1 base and J lost 4; bases outside the gene matches: 1. The CDR3 spans 14 residues. The CDR3 coding sequence is TGTGCCAGTAGTATAGCTAGCGGATACAATGAGCAGTTCTTC. As protein: CASSIASGYNEQFF.

V and J are TRBV5-6 and TRBJ2-7, with TRBD2 as a possible D gene (5 bases). From germline, CDR1 is SGHDT and CDR2 YYEEEE. With 4 bases removed from V and 1 base from J, the gap between germline ends came to 18 bases. This CDR3 has 16 residues. The CDR3 DNA follows: TGTGCCAGCAGCGCAACCGGGAACACGGAGTCCTACGAGCAGTACTTC. Translating it yields CASSATGNTESYEQYF.

The chain uses TRBV7-7 and TRBJ1-1; 9 nucleotides agree with TRBD1. CDR1 and CDR2 (germline): SSHAT, FNYEAQ (reference sequence). The CDR3 has 13 residues. V was pared by 5 bases and J by 6 bases, with 4 bases of the junction left unmatched. The CDR3 coding sequence is TGTGCCAGCAGCCAGGGACAGGGCTCTGAAGCTTTCTTT. It encodes CASSQGQGSEAFF.

The gene calls are TRBV2 and TRBJ2-7; the D gene is possibly TRBD2 (6 bases). The germline V and J ends were trimmed by 9 bases and 0 bases, with 12 bases remaining between them. The V gene's germline CDR1 is SNHLY and CDR2 FYNNEI. CDR3 length: 13 amino acids. The CDR3 DNA sequence: TGTGCCAGGGAGGTAGCGGACTCCTACGAGCAGTACTTC. It yields the protein CAREVADSYEQYF.

The gene calls are TRBV5-3 and TRBJ2-7; TRBD1 is a possible D gene (6 bases). TRBV5-3 carries the ORF label, with uncertain function. The CDR3 totals 15 residues. V gave up 4 bases and J gave up 2 bases, with 16 bases separating them. This CDR3 is CARSPGTISAYEQYF. For the CDR3, the DNA is TGTGCCAGAAGCCCCGGGACAATCAGCGCCTACGAGCAGTACTTC.

The chain links TRBV13 to TRBJ2-1; no clear D gene. This CDR3 has 13 amino acids. The V end was cut by 4 bases, the J end by 9 bases, with 13 bases between. Germline loops: CDR1 PRHDT, CDR2 FYEKMQ (reference sequence). CDR3 residues: CASSYTLASEQFF. CDR3 coding DNA: TGTGCCAGCAGCTATACTCTCGCGAGTGAGCAGTTCTTC.

V usage is TRBV7-2 and J usage is TRBJ2-7, with a tentative D call TRBD1 (6 bases). The CDR3 has 14 amino acids. Germline V gives CDR1 SGHTA, CDR2 FQGNSA. Trimming cost V 3 bases and J 3 bases, with 12 bases left between them. DNA for the CDR3: TGTGCCAGCAGCTTTTCCTTGGACAGCTACGAGCAGTACTTC. Its translation: CASSFSLDSYEQYF.

CDR3 DNA: TGCGCCAGCAGCTTGATCCCGACAGTTTCCCAATCAACTAATGAAAAACTGTTTTTT. It encodes CASSLIPTVSQSTNEKLFF. The V call is TRBV5-1, the J call TRBJ1-4; tentatively, D is TRBD1 (5 bases). This CDR3 contains 19 residues. The germline gives CDR1 SGHRS, CDR2 YFSETQ. Trimming stripped 1 base from V and 0 bases from J, with 19 bases between. The full variable domain, rest sourced from reference TRBV5-1 and TRBJ1-4, is KAGVTQTPRYLIKTRGQQVTLSCSPISGHRSVSWYQQTPGQGLQFLFEYFSETQRNKGNFPGRFSGRQFSNSRSEMNVSTLELGDSALYLCASSLIPTVSQSTNEKLFFGSGTQLSVL.

In this sample, this clone turned up once. The CDR3 region is CASTPSGSSYNEQFF. The CDR3 coding sequence is TGTGCCAGCACCCCCAGCGGGAGTTCCTACAATGAGCAGTTCTTC. The chain recombines TRBV11-3 with TRBJ2-1, with TRBD2 identical over 8 bases. In germline, CDR1 is SGHNT, CDR2 YENEEA. V shed 7 bases, J shed 1 base, and the junction held 6 bases outside the gene matches. This CDR3 has 15 amino acids.

This sequence joins TRBV5-1 and TRBJ2-7; 8 bases agree with TRBD2. The germline V gene has CDR1 SGHRS and CDR2 YFSETQ. The CDR3 covers 15 residues. Trimming took 3 bases from V and 4 from J; bases not matched to a gene: 9. As DNA, the CDR3 is TGCGCCAGCAGCTCACCGGGGACTAGTACGTACGAGCAGTACTTC. This codes for CASSSPGTSTYEQYF.

The rearrangement links TRBV11-2 to TRBJ2-7, with 7 bases identical to TRBD2. This CDR3 is built from 16 residues. The J segment lost 1 base and the V segment lost 1 base, leaving 7 bases of the junction unmatched. CDR1 and CDR2 from the germline V gene are SGHAT and FQNNGV. The CDR3 region has the DNA TGTGCCAGCAGCTTAGTACGAGGGAGGGGATCCTACGAGCAGTACTTC. Translating it yields CASSLVRGRGSYEQYF.

The rearrangement uses TRBV6-5 and TRBJ2-5; D remains unclear. CDR3 length equals 11 residues. Germline V gene sequence: CDR1 MNHEY, CDR2 SVGAGI. The ends were cut back, 2 bases at V and 4 bases at J, with 2 bases in the middle. The CDR3 sequence: CASSYLETQYF. The CDR3 DNA reads as TGTGCCAGCAGTTACCTAGAGACCCAGTACTTC.

The genes are TRBV11-2 and TRBJ2-1; 13 positions agree with TRBD2. CDR1 and CDR2 (germline): SGHAT, FQNNGV. V shed 11 bases, J shed 6 bases, and the junction held 10 bases outside the gene matches. CDR3 size: 15 residues. CDR3 DNA sequence: TGTGCCGGGCGACTAGCGGGAGGCCCGGGCAATGAGCAGTTCTTC. Its translation: CAGRLAGGPGNEQFF. The variable domain in full, with the rest retrieved from reference TRBV11-2 and TRBJ2-1, is EAGVAQSPRYKIIEKRQSVAFWCNPISGHATLYWYQQILGQGPKLLIQFQNNGVVDDSQLPKDRFSAERLKGVDSTLKIQPAKLEDSAVYLCAGRLAGGPGNEQFFGPGTRLTVL.

The chain couples TRBV15 to TRBJ2-3; 9 nucleotides match TRBD2. Germline values: CDR1 LNHNV, CDR2 YYDKDF (reference sequence). The CDR3 has 16 amino acids. V was clipped by 1 base and J by 3 bases; unmatched bases: 5. CDR3 amino acids: CATSRVAGGKTDTQYF. The DNA of the CDR3 is TGTGCCACCAGCAGAGTGGCGGGAGGGAAGACAGATACGCAGTATTTT.

The chain recombines TRBV30 with TRBJ1-2; no definite D call. The germline CDR1 and CDR2 sequences are GTSNPN and SVGIG (reference sequence). This CDR3 spans 13 amino acids. Trimming pared 8 bases from V and 2 bases from J, leaving 15 bases between. The CDR3 protein is CAVASGENYGYTF. The CDR3 DNA reads TGTGCCGTTGCTAGCGGGGAGAACTATGGCTACACCTTC. Looking up the rest from reference TRBV30 and TRBJ1-2 gives the full variable domain: SQTIHQWPATLVQPVGSPLSLECTVEGTSNPNLYWYRQAAGRGLQLLFYSVGIGQISSEVPQNLSASRPQDRQFILSSKKLLLSDSGFYLCAVASGENYGYTFGSGTRLTVV.

This rearrangement joins TRBV23-1 to TRBJ2-1, with 8 bases matching TRBD2. TRBV23-1 is designated an ORF whose function remains uncertain. Trimming cost V 4 bases and J 1 base; bases outside gene matches: 9. The CDR3 has 17 residues. The CDR3 loop is CASSPKTGTRSYNEQFF. Written as DNA, the CDR3 is TGCGCCAGCAGTCCAAAGACCGGGACTAGGTCCTACAATGAGCAGTTCTTC.

This chain connects TRBV5-1 to TRBJ1-1; D might be TRBD1 (6 bases). The germline V gene encodes CDR1 SGHRS and CDR2 YFSETQ. This CDR3 has 14 amino acids. V shed 0 bases and J shed 2 bases, with 8 bases lying between them. CDR3 loop: CASSLGGGNTEAFF. The CDR3 DNA sequence: TGCGCCAGCAGCTTGGGAGGGGGTAACACTGAAGCTTTCTTT.

The rearrangement joins TRBV4-2 to TRBJ2-1, with D possibly matching TRBD1 (5 bases). The germline V gene encodes CDR1 LGHNA and CDR2 YNFKEQ. Trimming took 1 base from V and 7 from J, leaving 5 bases between them. CDR3 length: 12 amino acids. The CDR3 region has the DNA TGTGCCAGCAGCCAAGGGACAAATGAGCAGTTCTTC. It yields the protein CASSQGTNEQFF.

This sequence joins TRBV5-6 and TRBJ2-5; TRBD2 aligns across 13 bases. Germline CDR1 is SGHDT and CDR2 is YYEEEE. The V and J ends lost 0 bases and 5 bases, in that order; junction bases with no gene match: 7. This CDR3 has 17 residues. CDR3 in amino acids: CASSLGLAGGRLETQYF. For the CDR3, the DNA is TGTGCCAGCAGCTTGGGACTAGCGGGAGGCAGGCTGGAGACCCAGTACTTC. The whole variable domain, filled in from reference TRBV5-6 and TRBJ2-5, reads DAGVTQSPTHLIKTRGQQVTLRCSPKSGHDTVSWYQQALGQGPQFIFQYYEEEERQRGNFPDRFSGHQFPNYSSELNVNALLLGDSALYLCASSLGLAGGRLETQYFGPGTRLLVL.

The chain carries TRBV11-2 and TRBJ1-4; weak D call: TRBD1 (6 bases). The CDR3 is made up of 14 amino acids. The germline V gene encodes CDR1 SGHAT and CDR2 FQNNGV. Trimming pared 4 bases from V and 8 bases from J, leaving 14 bases between. CDR3 in DNA: TGTGCCAGCAGCTACACGCTGGGGGCGGAAAAACTGTTTTTT. Translation: CASSYTLGAEKLFF.

The chain has TRBV5-4 and TRBJ2-7; D is undetermined. Germline-derived CDR1 and CDR2 are SGHNT and YYREEE (reference sequence). The CDR3 runs 13 residues. Trimming removed 6 bases from V and 1 base from J, with 11 bases in between. The CDR3 DNA sequence: TGTGCCAGCAATCTCCACGGGTCCTACGAGCAGTACTTC. Encoded protein: CASNLHGSYEQYF.

The rearrangement joins TRBV4-3 to TRBJ1-4, with TRBD1 identical over 7 bases. The junction had 6 bases not matched to a gene; V was cut back by 4 bases and J by 4 bases. This CDR3 contains 15 residues. Germline loops: CDR1 LGHNA, CDR2 YSLEER. This CDR3 reads CASSPLRDSNEKLFF. Written as DNA, the CDR3 is TGCGCCAGCAGCCCCCTCCGGGACAGTAATGAAAAACTGTTTTTT.

The CDR3 protein is CASSLKGENTEAFF. The CDR3 DNA reads TGCGCCAGCAGCTTGAAGGGGGAGAACACTGAAGCTTTCTTT. The V gene is TRBV5-1, the J gene TRBJ1-1, with D possibly TRBD1 on 6 matching bases. V was cut by 1 base and J by 1 base, with 8 bases left in between. The germline V gene encodes CDR1 SGHRS and CDR2 YFSETQ. CDR3 length: 14 amino acids.

In regard to this clone: Other nucleotide sequences from this sample produce the same CDR3. The rearrangement links TRBV6-6 to TRBJ2-7; possibly TRBD2 for D (5 bases). The germline V gene has CDR1 MNHNY and CDR2 SVGAGI (reference sequence). The CDR3 has 12 amino acids. Trimming took 6 bases from V and 3 from J, leaving 9 bases between them. This chain's CDR3 is CASSLGGYEQYF. The CDR3 DNA is TGTGCCAGCAGCCTAGGAGGCTACGAGCAGTACTTC.

The genes are TRBV4-3 and TRBJ2-1; D is unclear. The CDR3 length is 15 residues. Trimming left V 0 bases short and J 4 bases short, with 10 bases between. The germline CDR1 and CDR2 sequences are LGHNA and YSLEER. The CDR3 spells CASSQELVGYNEQFF. CDR3 in DNA: TGCGCCAGCAGCCAAGAGCTAGTTGGGTACAATGAGCAGTTCTTC.

The rearrangement uses TRBV4-3 and TRBJ2-7, with D perhaps matching TRBD1 (8 bases). This CDR3 spans 17 amino acids. Per germline, CDR1 LGHNA and CDR2 YSLEER. Trimming took 1 base from V and 3 from J, leaving 19 bases between them. The CDR3 DNA is TGCGCCAGCAGCCAAGGGACTAGGACAGGGAAGGGCTACGAGCAGTACTTC. This sequence encodes CASSQGTRTGKGYEQYF.

This chain connects TRBV30 to TRBJ2-5; 8 nucleotides agree with TRBD1. Germline lookup yields CDR1 GTSNPN and CDR2 SVGIG (reference sequence). The CDR3 consists of 15 residues. V lost 4 bases and J lost 5; bases outside the gene matches: 12. This CDR3 is CAWNSLGQAQETQYF. For the CDR3, the DNA is TGTGCCTGGAATTCCTTGGGACAGGCCCAGGAGACCCAGTACTTC.

This clone showed up just a few times. The chain joins TRBV6-1 to TRBJ1-5; 12 positions agree with TRBD1. Germline lookup yields CDR1 MNHNS and CDR2 SASEGT. The junction had 1 base not matched to a gene; V was cut back by 6 bases and J by 1 base. The CDR3 covers 15 residues. In DNA, the CDR3 is TGTGCCAGCAGGGGACAGGGGGCAAGCAATCAGCCCCAGCATTTT. Its translation: CASRGQGASNQPQHF.

The V call is TRBV7-9, the J call TRBJ2-7; TRBD2 agrees at 12 bases. Germline V gives CDR1 SEHNR, CDR2 FQNEAQ (reference sequence). The CDR3 has 15 residues. V shed 4 bases, J shed 5 bases, and the junction held 6 bases outside the gene matches. The CDR3 sequence: CASSSLTSGSNEQYF. Here the CDR3 DNA reads TGTGCCAGCAGCTCCCTGACTAGCGGGAGCAACGAGCAGTACTTC.